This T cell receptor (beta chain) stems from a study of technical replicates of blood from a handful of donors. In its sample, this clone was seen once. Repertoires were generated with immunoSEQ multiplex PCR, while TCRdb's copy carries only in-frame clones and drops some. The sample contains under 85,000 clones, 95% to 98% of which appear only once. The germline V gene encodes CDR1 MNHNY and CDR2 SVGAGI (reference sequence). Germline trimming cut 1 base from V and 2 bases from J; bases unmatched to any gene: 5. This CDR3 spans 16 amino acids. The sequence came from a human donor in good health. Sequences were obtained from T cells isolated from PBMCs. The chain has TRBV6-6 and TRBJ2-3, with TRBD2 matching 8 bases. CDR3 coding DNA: TGTGCCAGCAGTTACTTTACGGGGGGGGCCACAGATACGCAGTATTTT. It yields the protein CASSYFTGGATDTQYF.